The 10 T cell receptor beta chains in this list originate from one sample, sequenced in a study of blood T cell repertoires in COVID-19. Produced via immunoSEQ multiplex PCR; TCRdb's table is partial and in-frame only. The data hold around 300,000 clones, with 75% to 90% observed a single time. Sequenced input: peripheral blood. These receptors all come from a man between 18 and 35 years old with active or convalescent COVID-19.

This clone has a single count. An end of the junction differs from the germline gene, which may be a read error. The V gene is TRBV5-1, the J gene TRBJ2-5; TRBD2 matches 7 bases. The CDR3 consists of 15 residues. Germline V gene sequence: CDR1 SGHRS, CDR2 YFSETQ. CDR3 region: CASTLGTTRQDTQYF. The CDR3, as DNA: TGCGCCAGCACCCTAGGGACTACCAGACAAGACACCCAGTACTTC.

This sequence joins TRBV25-1 and TRBJ1-2; perhaps TRBD1 as D (6 bases). Germline values: CDR1 MGHDK, CDR2 SYGVNS. The ends were cut back, 8 bases at V and 3 bases at J, with 25 bases in the middle. The CDR3 covers 17 residues. The CDR3: CASPQRQAPPKDYGYTF. As DNA, the CDR3 is TGTGCCAGCCCCCAGCGACAGGCGCCTCCCAAGGACTATGGCTACACCTTC.

V gene TRBV28 combines with J gene TRBJ1-1, with 9 bases matching TRBD1. CDR1 is MDHEN, CDR2 SYDVKM, per germline. Trimming cost V 11 bases and J 1 base; bases outside gene matches: 17. The CDR3 sequence is 17 residues long. The CDR3 region has the DNA TGTGCCGCCCCGGGGGGGTTGGGGGGACAGGGGAACACTGAAGCTTTCTTT. Amino acid sequence: CAAPGGLGGQGNTEAFF.

The chain employs TRBV6-6 and TRBJ1-5, with 10 bases that match TRBD1. Trimming took 6 bases from V and 7 from J; bases not matched to a gene: 6. The germline V gene encodes CDR1 MNHNY and CDR2 SVGAGI (reference sequence). The CDR3 has 14 residues. The CDR3 bases are TGTGCCAGCAGCGACAGGGGGCCTGAGCAGCCCCAGCATTTT. Its protein product is CASSDRGPEQPQHF.

The chain links TRBV28 to TRBJ2-2, with D tentatively TRBD1 (5 bases). This CDR3 region has 18 residues. Between the trimmed V and J ends, which lost 2 bases and 2 bases, there was a span of 18 bases. Germline CDR1 and CDR2: MDHEN and SYDVKM. CDR3 coding DNA: TGTGCCAGCAGTTTACGGTTAGGGGAAGCCATAAACACCGGGGAGCTGTTTTTT. It translates to CASSLRLGEAINTGELFF.

The chain is built from TRBV6-1 and TRBJ1-2; D gene ambiguous. V was cut by 2 bases and J by 0 bases, with 7 bases left in between. The CDR3 runs 14 residues. Looked up from germline, CDR1 is MNHNS and CDR2 is SASEGT. CDR3 in DNA: TGTGCCAGCAGTGAATCGGTGGCTAACTATGGCTACACCTTC. It translates to CASSESVANYGYTF.

The rearrangement joins TRBV4-3 to TRBJ1-1, with 9 bases aligning to TRBD1. CDR1 LGHNA and CDR2 YSLEER come from the germline V gene. Trimming cost V 0 bases and J 1 base; bases outside gene matches: 0. This CDR3 spans 15 amino acids. CDR3 residues: CASSQEDRGNTEAFF. In DNA, the CDR3 is TGCGCCAGCAGCCAAGAGGACAGGGGGAACACTGAAGCTTTCTTT.

This rearrangement joins TRBV7-2 to TRBJ2-5; no clear D gene. V was clipped by 4 bases and J by 7 bases, with 16 bases between them. The CDR3 is 14 amino acids. Germline V gene data show CDR1 as SGHTA and CDR2 as FQGNSA. The CDR3 region has the DNA TGTGCCAGCAGCTCCCCTAACGTGATGTGGACCCAGTACTTC. It encodes CASSSPNVMWTQYF.

V gene TRBV2 combines with J gene TRBJ2-7, with D perhaps matching TRBD2 (6 bases). The CDR3 has 14 residues. Germline assignment: CDR1 SNHLY and CDR2 FYNNEI. With 4 bases removed from V and 1 base from J, the gap between germline ends came to 11 bases. CDR3 region: CASSGGDVSYEQYF. CDR3 nucleotide sequence: TGTGCCAGCAGTGGCGGGGACGTATCCTACGAGCAGTACTTC.

The rearrangement joins TRBV2 to TRBJ2-1, with 9 bases identical to TRBD1. CDR3 length equals 16 residues. V shed 6 bases, J shed 2 bases, and the junction held 8 bases outside the gene matches. Germline CDR1 is SNHLY and CDR2 is FYNNEI. CDR3 DNA: TGTGCCAGCAGGGTTCTGGGACAGGGAACCTACAATGAGCAGTTCTTC. As protein: CASRVLGQGTYNEQFF.